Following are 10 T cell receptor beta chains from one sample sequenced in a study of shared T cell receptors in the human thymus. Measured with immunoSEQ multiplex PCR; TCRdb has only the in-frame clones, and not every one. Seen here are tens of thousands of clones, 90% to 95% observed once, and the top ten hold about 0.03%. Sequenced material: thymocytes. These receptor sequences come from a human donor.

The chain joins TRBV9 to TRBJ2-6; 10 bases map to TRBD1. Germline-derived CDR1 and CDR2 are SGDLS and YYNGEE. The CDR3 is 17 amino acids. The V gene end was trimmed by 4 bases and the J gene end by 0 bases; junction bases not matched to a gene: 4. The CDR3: CASSPWTGGSGANVLTF. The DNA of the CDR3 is TGTGCCAGCAGCCCTTGGACAGGGGGCTCTGGGGCCAACGTCCTGACTTTC.

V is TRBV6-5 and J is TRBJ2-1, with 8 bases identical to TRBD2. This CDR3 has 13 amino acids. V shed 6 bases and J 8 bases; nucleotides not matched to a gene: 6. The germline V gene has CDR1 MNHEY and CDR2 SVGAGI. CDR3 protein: CASRPGGPDEQFF. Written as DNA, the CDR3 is TGTGCCAGCAGACCGGGGGGGCCGGATGAGCAGTTCTTC.

CDR3 in DNA: TGTGCCAGCAGCTCGGAGCGGAGGGGGGCGGCGTATGGCTACACCTTC. It codes for CASSSERRGAAYGYTF. This sequence joins TRBV7-9 and TRBJ1-2; D is possibly TRBD1 (6 bases). Trimming took off 4 bases at V and 5 bases at J, with 20 bases between the two ends. From germline, CDR1 is SEHNR and CDR2 FQNEAQ (reference sequence). The CDR3 consists of 16 residues.

This chain's CDR3 is CASSQQQEMNTEAFF. The CDR3 coding sequence is TGTGCCAGCAGTCAACAACAGGAAATGAACACTGAAGCTTTCTTT. J is TRBJ1-1 and V is TRBV6-6; possible D gene TRBD1, 5 bases. CDR1 is MNHNY and CDR2 is SVGAGI in the germline V gene (reference sequence). The CDR3 has 15 residues. V shed 5 bases and J shed 0 bases, with 13 bases lying between them.

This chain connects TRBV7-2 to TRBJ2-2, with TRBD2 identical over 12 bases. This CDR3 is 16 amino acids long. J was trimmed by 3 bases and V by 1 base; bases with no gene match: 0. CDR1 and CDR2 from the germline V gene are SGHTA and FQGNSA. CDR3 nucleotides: TGTGCCAGCAGCTTAGGACTAGCGGGGGACACCGGGGAGCTGTTTTTT. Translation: CASSLGLAGDTGELFF.

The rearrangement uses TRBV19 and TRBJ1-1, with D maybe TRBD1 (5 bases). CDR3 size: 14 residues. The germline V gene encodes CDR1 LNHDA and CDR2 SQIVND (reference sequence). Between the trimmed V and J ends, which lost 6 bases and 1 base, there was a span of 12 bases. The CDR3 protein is CASRPGRGNTEAFF. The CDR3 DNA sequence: TGTGCCAGTAGGCCGGGACGGGGGAACACTGAAGCTTTCTTT.

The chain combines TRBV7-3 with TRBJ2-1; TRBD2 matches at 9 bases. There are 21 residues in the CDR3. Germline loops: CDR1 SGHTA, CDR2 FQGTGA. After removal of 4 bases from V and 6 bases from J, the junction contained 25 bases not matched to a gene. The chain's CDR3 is CASSSPVEGTVWRGGPNEQFF. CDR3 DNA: TGTGCCAGCAGCTCGCCCGTGGAAGGGACAGTGTGGCGGGGGGGACCCAATGAGCAGTTCTTC.

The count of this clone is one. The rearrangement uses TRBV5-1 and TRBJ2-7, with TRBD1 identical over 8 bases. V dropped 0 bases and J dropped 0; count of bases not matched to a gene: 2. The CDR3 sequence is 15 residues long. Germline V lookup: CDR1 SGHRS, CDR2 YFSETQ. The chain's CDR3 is CASSLEGTGSYEQYF. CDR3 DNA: TGCGCCAGCAGCTTGGAAGGGACAGGCTCCTACGAGCAGTACTTC.

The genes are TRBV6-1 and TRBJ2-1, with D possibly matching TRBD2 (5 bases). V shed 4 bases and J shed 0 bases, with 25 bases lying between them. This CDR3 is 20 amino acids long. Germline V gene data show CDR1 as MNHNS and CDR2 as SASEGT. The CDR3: CASSGGYEVKGWSSYNEQFF. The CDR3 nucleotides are TGTGCCAGCAGTGGAGGGTATGAGGTTAAAGGGTGGAGCTCCTACAATGAGCAGTTCTTC.

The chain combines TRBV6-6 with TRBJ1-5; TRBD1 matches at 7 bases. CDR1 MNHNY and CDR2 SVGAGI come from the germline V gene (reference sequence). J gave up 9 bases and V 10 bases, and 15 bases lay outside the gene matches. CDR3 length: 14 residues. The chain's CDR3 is CATRPTGFRWPQHF. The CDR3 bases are TGTGCCACGCGACCGACAGGGTTTAGGTGGCCCCAGCATTTT.